The 19 T cell receptor beta chains below were found in one sample sequenced in a study of beta chain features in type 1 diabetes. What was sequenced were expressed TCRB transcripts, since all of the isolated RNA had been reverse transcribed. Repertoires were generated with immunoSEQ multiplex PCR, while TCRdb's copy carries only in-frame clones and drops some. The sample lists about 900,000 clones, around a sixth occurring once. Sequencing was carried out using naive CD4+ T cells from blood. These receptors were taken from a woman younger than 30 in good health.

There are a few counts of this clone. The rearrangement links TRBV2 to TRBJ1-1, with D hard to call. The CDR3 length is 15 residues. Germline CDR1 is SNHLY and CDR2 is FYNNEI. With 7 bases removed from V and 1 base from J, the gap between germline ends came to 16 bases. The CDR3 sequence is CASTQTAVTNTEAFF. CDR3 nucleotides: TGTGCCAGCACCCAGACTGCTGTCACGAACACTGAAGCTTTCTTT.

This clone was detected a few times. J is TRBJ1-2 and V is TRBV19; perhaps TRBD1 as D (6 bases). Germline lookup yields CDR1 LNHDA and CDR2 SQIVND (reference sequence). This CDR3 has 16 residues. V was shortened by 5 bases and J by 1 base, with 17 bases between the two germline ends. The CDR3 protein is CASSPRSGQNNYGYTF. Written as DNA, the CDR3 is TGTGCCAGTAGTCCTAGAAGCGGACAGAATAACTATGGCTACACCTTC.

In this sample, this clone turned up a few times. The CDR3 loop reads CASSVLGPLGTIYF. The CDR3 coding sequence is TGTGCCAGCAGTGTCCTCGGACCTTTAGGCACCATATATTTT. The gene calls are TRBV25-1 and TRBJ1-3; D is unclear. CDR3 length: 14 residues. The germline V gene has CDR1 MGHDK and CDR2 SYGVNS. Trimming took 4 bases from V and 9 from J, leaving 16 bases between them.

This chain joins TRBV4-3 and TRBJ2-7, with a possible D match to TRBD2 (5 bases). Trimming took 4 bases from V and 6 from J, leaving 16 bases between them. The CDR3 sequence is 14 residues long. Germline V gene sequence: CDR1 LGHNA, CDR2 YSLEER. The CDR3 loop is CASSPSGAAGEQYF. The CDR3 nucleotides are TGCGCCAGCAGCCCAAGCGGCGCCGCGGGCGAGCAGTACTTC.

There are a few counts of this clone. The chain uses TRBV25-1 and TRBJ2-7; 8 bases are a match to TRBD1. The CDR3 totals 14 residues. V gave up 6 bases and J gave up 3 bases; unmatched junction bases: 7. Germline V gene data show CDR1 as MGHDK and CDR2 as SYGVNS. The CDR3 loop reads CASRDDRGFYEQYF. DNA for the CDR3: TGTGCCAGCAGGGATGACAGGGGATTCTACGAGCAGTACTTC.

This clone turned up a few times. The chain is built from TRBV7-2 and TRBJ2-1; D perhaps matches TRBD1 (6 bases). Trimming took 0 bases from V and 6 from J, leaving 21 bases between them. CDR3 length equals 18 residues. The V gene's germline CDR1 is SGHTA and CDR2 FQGNSA. Written as DNA, the CDR3 is TGTGCCAGCAGCTTAGCTTGGGGGCCAGGGGTTTCTTTCAATGAGCAGTTCTTC. Translating gives CASSLAWGPGVSFNEQFF.

The rearrangement joins TRBV7-8 to TRBJ2-7; D unclear. The ends were cut back, 2 bases at V and 3 bases at J, with 8 bases in the middle. In germline, CDR1 is SGHVS, CDR2 FQNEAQ. The CDR3 has 13 amino acids. The CDR3 reads CASSLRASYEQYF. CDR3 DNA sequence: TGTGCCAGCAGCTTACGGGCTAGCTACGAGCAGTACTTC.

The chain combines TRBV7-2 with TRBJ2-3; D is tentatively TRBD1 or TRBD2 (5 bases each). This CDR3 spans 16 amino acids. Trimming shortened V by 4 bases and J by 1 base, and 15 bases separated the two germline ends. Germline loops: CDR1 SGHTA, CDR2 FQGNSA. CDR3 loop: CASSSRPPGRTDTQYF. The DNA of the CDR3 is TGTGCCAGCAGCTCCAGACCCCCGGGGCGCACAGATACGCAGTATTTT.

This clone occurred a few times. The CDR3 region is CASSQDPQKTYGYTF. For the CDR3, the DNA is TGCGCCAGCAGCCAAGATCCGCAGAAGACCTATGGCTACACCTTC. The chain couples TRBV4-3 to TRBJ1-2; D unclear. Germline V lookup: CDR1 LGHNA, CDR2 YSLEER. The CDR3 spans 15 residues. V lost 0 bases and J 4 bases, leaving 12 bases between the germline ends.

This clone occurred a few times. This rearrangement joins TRBV19 to TRBJ1-2; a possible D gene is TRBD1 (5 bases). The CDR3 extends over 13 amino acids. Germline V gene data show CDR1 as LNHDA and CDR2 as SQIVND (reference sequence). V was shortened by 7 bases and J by 2 bases, with 11 bases between the two germline ends. In nucleotides, the CDR3 is TGTGCCAGTATCACGAGGGGCAACTATGGCTACACCTTC. Its translation is CASITRGNYGYTF.

The chain recombines TRBV19 with TRBJ2-6; D call uncertain. V lost 6 bases and J 2 bases, leaving 11 bases between the germline ends. This CDR3 has 15 residues. The germline V gene has CDR1 LNHDA and CDR2 SQIVND (reference sequence). This CDR3 is CASSMARAGANVLTF. The CDR3 nucleotides are TGTGCCAGTAGCATGGCCAGAGCTGGGGCCAACGTCCTGACTTTC. The whole variable domain, remainder taken from reference TRBV19 and TRBJ2-6, is DGGITQSPKYLFRKEGQNVTLSCEQNLNHDAMYWYRQDPGQGLRLIYYSQIVNDFQKGDIAEGYSVSREKKESFPLTVTSAQKNPTAFYLCASSMARAGANVLTFGAGSRLTVL.

This clone was counted only a few times. The V call is TRBV28, the J call TRBJ2-1, with 8 bases aligning to TRBD2. CDR1 is MDHEN, CDR2 SYDVKM, per germline. The CDR3 has 13 residues. V was pared by 5 bases and J by 12 bases, with 9 bases of the junction left unmatched. The CDR3 is CASSVGSGSVQFF. CDR3 DNA sequence: TGTGCCAGCAGTGTAGGGAGCGGGAGCGTGCAGTTCTTC.

V usage is TRBV11-2 and J usage is TRBJ2-6, with D perhaps matching TRBD1 or TRBD2 (5 bases each). Trimming removed 5 bases at V and 6 bases at J, with 8 bases between. The CDR3 extends over 13 amino acids. Germline V gene sequence: CDR1 SGHAT, CDR2 FQNNGV. The CDR3 region has the DNA TGTGCCAGCAGCCGGGGCCAGGCCAACGTCCTGACTTTC. Residues: CASSRGQANVLTF.

CDR3 nucleotides: TGCGCCAGCAGCTTAGGGACACAACTCAGCTACCAAGAGACCCAGTACTTC. This encodes CASSLGTQLSYQETQYF. The V call is TRBV5-1, the J call TRBJ2-5; tentatively, D is TRBD1 (6 bases). CDR3 length: 17 amino acids. The V end lost 2 bases, the J end lost 0 bases, and 17 bases lay between the germline ends. Germline V lookup: CDR1 SGHRS, CDR2 YFSETQ.

The V call is TRBV7-2, the J call TRBJ2-5, with 7 bases lining up with TRBD2. The germline V gene encodes CDR1 SGHTA and CDR2 FQGNSA. The CDR3 covers 16 residues. J gave up 5 bases and V 5 bases, and 14 bases lay outside the gene matches. The CDR3 nucleotides read TGTGCCAGCAGCACCCGTCGGTCGGGGGGAGGGGAGACCCAGTACTTC. Translation: CASSTRRSGGGETQYF.

The V and J genes are TRBV7-9 and TRBJ2-5; no clear D gene. The V gene lost 5 bases and the J gene lost 1 base, with 14 bases spanning the gap. This CDR3 comprises 15 residues. Germline CDR1 and CDR2: SEHNR and FQNEAQ (reference sequence). The CDR3: CASSLGRLTQETQYF. In nucleotides, the CDR3 is TGTGCCAGCAGCCTCGGACGGCTAACCCAAGAGACCCAGTACTTC.

This clone came up a few times. This rearrangement joins TRBV7-2 to TRBJ2-5; maybe TRBD1 (6 bases). The CDR3 is 14 amino acids. Trimming cost V 4 bases and J 4 bases, with 13 bases left between them. CDR1 is SGHTA, CDR2 FQGNSA, per germline. The CDR3 region is CASSSLTGRETQYF. The DNA of the CDR3 is TGTGCCAGCAGCTCCTTGACAGGTAGAGAGACCCAGTACTTC.

This chain links TRBV7-2 with TRBJ2-7, with D unresolved. The germline V gene has CDR1 SGHTA and CDR2 FQGNSA. CDR3 length: 13 residues. Trimming pared 3 bases from V and 6 bases from J, leaving 12 bases between. CDR3 residues: CASSFFDPAEQYF. CDR3 bases: TGTGCCAGCAGCTTTTTCGATCCGGCCGAGCAGTACTTC.

The genes are TRBV18 and TRBJ1-2, with unresolved D. CDR1 and CDR2 (germline): KGHSH, LQKENI. The CDR3 has 14 amino acids. Trimming shortened V by 3 bases and J by 1 base, and 9 bases separated the two germline ends. In DNA, the CDR3 is TGTGCCAGCTCACCGATAGAGGGTAACTATGGCTACACCTTC. This codes for CASSPIEGNYGYTF.